This T cell receptor (beta chain) was retrieved from a study of CXCR3-negative and CXCR3-positive naive CD8 T cells. Study-level information: Per library, roughly 1.6 +/- 0.3 million reads; about 135 million TRB reads overall.

A remark on this clonotype: The antigen remains unidentified.

Through 5' RACE with UMI labels, the TRB cDNA libraries were prepared. TCRdb reworked the 5' RACE reads into one entry per CDR3 protein, no DNA. The sample holds tens of thousands of distinct CDR3 sequences. The study's findings and limits: Relative to memory CD8+ cells, whose diversity was much lower, both naive subsets had comparably high diversity. Surface CD5 was comparable between naive subsets; TCR strength was inferred from TRB CDR3 properties. The study found that naive CXCR3-negative and CXCR3-positive cells shared TRBV-TRBJ usage, while memory cells differed.

The clonotype comes from a human donor in good health. Some clones in this sample may be carry-over from other donors' samples. The specimen was memory CD8+ T cells from blood.

Here the CDR3 reads CASSGDMSYEQYF. This rearrangement joins TRBV5-1 to TRBJ2-7; TCRdb indicates TRBD1, and absent DNA this call remains unverified. The CDR3 has 13 residues. The germline V gene encodes CDR1 SGHRS and CDR2 YFSETQ.